The 3 T cell receptor beta chains reported below all come from one sample, sequenced in a study of T cells in Graves' hyperthyroidism and ophthalmopathy. Authors of the study amplified TCR beta CDR3 regions from RNA transcripts. RT-PCR in the first round (using the HTBI primer set) targeted the TCR CDR3. One entry per CDR3 protein, called by TCRdb with MiXCR from the multiplex PCR reads. The top ten hold 9.2% of the sample, which has hundreds of thousands of distinct CDR3 sequences, 13% seen once. The sample comprised blood. Source of these receptors: a woman aged 18-35 years with Graves' hyperthyroidism.

This clonotype was counted many times. The chain joins TRBV7-9 to TRBJ1-5; 9 bases are shared with TRBD1. CDR1 SEHNR and CDR2 FQNEAQ come from the germline V gene (reference sequence). Trimming removed 5 bases from V and 4 bases from J; junction bases left unmatched: 3. CDR3 length: 14 amino acids. The CDR3 loop reads CASSHGQGNQPQHF. In nucleotides, the CDR3 is TGTGCCAGCAGCCACGGACAGGGGAATCAGCCCCAGCATTTT.

In this sample, this clonotype turned up many times. The chain couples TRBV20-1 to TRBJ2-7; 7 bases fit TRBD1. Unmatched junction bases numbered 12, after V lost 5 bases and J lost 5 bases. From germline, CDR1 is DFQATT and CDR2 SNEGSKA (reference sequence). The CDR3 contains 14 residues. The CDR3 spells CSAPKKGAVNEQYF. CDR3 in DNA: TGCAGTGCTCCCAAGAAGGGGGCTGTGAACGAGCAGTACTTC.

This clonotype was seen at least ten times. The V call is TRBV5-1, the J call TRBJ2-1, with TRBD2 identical over 9 bases. There are 15 residues in the CDR3. Germline loops: CDR1 SGHRS, CDR2 YFSETQ. With V trimmed by 2 bases and J by 7 bases, 7 bases remained unmatched. The CDR3 is CASSLVSGSGNEQFF. The DNA of the CDR3 is TGCGCCAGCAGCTTAGTTAGCGGGAGTGGTAATGAGCAGTTCTTC.